The 14 T cell receptor beta chains presented below share a single source sample, sequenced in a study of T cells in Graves' hyperthyroidism and ophthalmopathy. Amplification targeted TCR beta CDR3 regions from RNA transcripts. The TCR CDR3 first-round RT-PCR relied on the HTBI primer set. Each CDR3 protein is one row after TCRdb ran MiXCR on the multiplex PCR reads. The repertoire holds about 640,000 distinct CDR3 sequences, around 20% seen once, with 30% to 40% in the top ten. Material for sequencing was blood. Receptors were obtained from a man aged 30 to 39 with Graves' ophthalmopathy.

This rearrangement joins TRBV12-3 or TRBV12-4 to TRBJ2-3, with D tentatively TRBD1 (6 bases). The germline V and J ends were trimmed by 6 bases and 2 bases, with 21 bases remaining between them. The CDR3 extends over 17 amino acids. CDR3: CASSPSPSGGYTDTQYF. The CDR3 nucleotides read TGTGCCAGCAGCCCCTCCCCCTCTGGGGGCTACACAGATACGCAGTATTTT.

Remarks on this clonotype: It may be a read error: a sequence one base away is much more abundant. The chain is built from TRBV28 and TRBJ2-1, with 8 bases that match TRBD2. Germline V CDR1 and CDR2: MDHEN, SYDVKM. The CDR3 runs to 17 residues. The V and J ends lost 5 bases and 7 bases, in that order; junction bases with no gene match: 16. The CDR3 coding sequence is TGTGCCAGCAGTCCATGGACTAGCAGGAGTGTAGAGAATGAGCAGTTCTTC. It codes for CASSPWTSRSVENEQFF.

There are a few counts of this clonotype. The chain couples TRBV19 to TRBJ2-1; a weak D match, TRBD2 (6 bases). CDR1 and CDR2 from the germline V gene are LNHDA and SQIVND (reference sequence). V lost 5 bases and J 6 bases, leaving 17 bases between the germline ends. There are 15 residues in the CDR3. CDR3: CASSAGGTVLNEQFF. The CDR3 coding sequence is TGTGCCAGTAGTGCTGGGGGGACGGTCCTCAATGAGCAGTTCTTC.

In regard to this clonotype: At one end, the junction sequence differs from germline, possibly due to a read error. V and J are TRBV5-1 and TRBJ2-1, with 9 bases aligning to TRBD1. CDR1 is SGHRS and CDR2 is YFSETQ in the germline V gene. The CDR3 extends over 15 amino acids. The CDR3 sequence: CASSVVGTGYNEQFF. As DNA, the CDR3 is TGTGCCAGCAGCGTAGTGGGGACAGGGTACAATGAGCAGTTCTTC.

This clonotype was seen repeatedly, ten times or more. The rearrangement uses TRBV20-1 and TRBJ2-7; 7 nucleotides line up with TRBD2. The V and J ends lost 5 bases and 4 bases, in that order; junction bases with no gene match: 14. Germline CDR1 DFQATT, CDR2 SNEGSKA (reference sequence). There are 15 residues in the CDR3. CDR3 in DNA: TGCAGTGCTCCATCGACTAGCTCCCTTTTGTACGAGCAGTACTTC. This sequence encodes CSAPSTSSLLYEQYF.

The chain joins TRBV14 to TRBJ2-1, with 7 bases lining up with TRBD2. V lost 0 bases to trimming and J lost 2 bases; unmatched junction nucleotides: 10. In germline, CDR1 is SGHDN, CDR2 FVKESK. CDR3 length: 18 amino acids. CDR3 amino acids: CASSQDQRAGRAYNEQFF. DNA for the CDR3: TGTGCCAGCAGCCAAGATCAGAGAGCGGGAAGGGCCTACAATGAGCAGTTCTTC.

This clonotype showed up just a few times. This chain uses TRBV20-1 with TRBJ2-1; 7 nucleotides agree with TRBD2. With V trimmed by 0 bases and J by 7 bases, 6 bases remained unmatched. Germline CDR1 is DFQATT and CDR2 is SNEGSKA (reference sequence). The CDR3 has 14 residues. Here the CDR3 DNA reads TGCAGTGCTAGAGATCCTAACGGGAGGAATGAGCAGTTCTTC. It encodes CSARDPNGRNEQFF.

There are many counts of this clonotype. V usage is TRBV5-5 and J usage is TRBJ2-1; 9 bases line up with TRBD2. V lost 2 bases to trimming and J lost 4 bases; unmatched junction nucleotides: 16. This CDR3 is built from 19 residues. Germline values: CDR1 SGHKS, CDR2 YYEKEE (reference sequence). CDR3 DNA: TGTGCCAGCAGCTTCCGAGGACTAGCGCCTGCCCCCCCTTACAATGAGCAGTTCTTC. Residues: CASSFRGLAPAPPYNEQFF. The whole variable domain, remainder taken from reference TRBV5-5 and TRBJ2-1, is DAGVTQSPTHLIKTRGQQVTLRCSPISGHKSVSWYQQVLGQGPQFIFQYYEKEERGRGNFPDRFSARQFPNYSSELNVNALLLGDSALYLCASSFRGLAPAPPYNEQFFGPGTRLTVL.

This clonotype was recorded many times. The rearrangement joins TRBV15 to TRBJ2-7; no firm D call. V dropped 0 bases and J dropped 3 bases, with 15 bases sitting between them. Germline V gives CDR1 LNHNV, CDR2 YYDKDF (reference sequence). The length of the CDR3 is 16 residues. CDR3 protein: CATSREPLYAGYEQYF. CDR3 sequence (DNA): TGTGCCACCAGCAGAGAACCACTATATGCCGGCTACGAGCAGTACTTC.

This clonotype occurred a few times. This chain links TRBV18 with TRBJ2-2; a possible D gene is TRBD2 (6 bases). Germline values: CDR1 KGHSH, CDR2 LQKENI. The CDR3 sequence is 17 residues long. V was clipped by 1 base and J by 1 base, with 13 bases between them. This CDR3 reads CASSPLAGAGNTGELFF. For the CDR3, the DNA is TGTGCCAGCTCACCACTGGCTGGAGCGGGGAACACCGGGGAGCTGTTTTTT.

V usage is TRBV7-8 and J usage is TRBJ2-3; 10 bases agree with TRBD1. CDR3 size: 20 residues. CDR1 is SGHVS and CDR2 is FQNEAQ in the germline V gene. V shed 1 base and J 2 bases; nucleotides not matched to a gene: 15. The DNA for the CDR3 is TGTGCCAGCAGCTTAGAGAGGTGGTTCTTCGGGACAGGGGCCACAGATACGCAGTATTTT. Protein: CASSLERWFFGTGATDTQYF. Together with reference TRBV7-8 and TRBJ2-3, the CDR3 gives the full variable domain: GAGVSQSPRYKVAKRGQDVALRCDPISGHVSLFWYQQALGQGPEFLTYFQNEAQLDKSGLPSDRFFAERPEGSVSTLKIQRTQQEDSAVYLCASSLERWFFGTGATDTQYFGPGTRLTVL.

The chain links TRBV5-1 to TRBJ2-1; TRBD2 aligns across 13 bases. This CDR3 region has 18 residues. Germline CDR1 and CDR2: SGHRS and YFSETQ. The ends lost 3 bases at V and 4 bases at J; junction bases unmatched: 10. CDR3 loop: CASSSGLAGARLYNEQFF. CDR3 sequence (DNA): TGCGCCAGCAGCTCTGGACTAGCGGGAGCTAGATTATACAATGAGCAGTTCTTC.

This clonotype was counted ten times or more. This chain uses TRBV7-8 with TRBJ2-3; 9 positions agree with TRBD2. Germline loops: CDR1 SGHVS, CDR2 FQNEAQ. J gave up 3 bases and V 0 bases, and 7 bases lay outside the gene matches. This CDR3 spans 17 amino acids. The CDR3 sequence: CASSLARGSGSTDTQYF. The DNA of the CDR3 is TGTGCCAGCAGCTTAGCGCGGGGTAGCGGGAGTACAGATACGCAGTATTTT.

This rearrangement joins TRBV12-3 or TRBV12-4 to TRBJ2-1; 8 positions match TRBD2. CDR3 length equals 15 residues. V lost 2 bases to trimming and J lost 7 bases; unmatched junction nucleotides: 7. CDR3 in DNA: TGTGCCAGCAGTTTAATGACGGGGGGGGGGAATGAGCAGTTCTTC. Protein sequence: CASSLMTGGGNEQFF.